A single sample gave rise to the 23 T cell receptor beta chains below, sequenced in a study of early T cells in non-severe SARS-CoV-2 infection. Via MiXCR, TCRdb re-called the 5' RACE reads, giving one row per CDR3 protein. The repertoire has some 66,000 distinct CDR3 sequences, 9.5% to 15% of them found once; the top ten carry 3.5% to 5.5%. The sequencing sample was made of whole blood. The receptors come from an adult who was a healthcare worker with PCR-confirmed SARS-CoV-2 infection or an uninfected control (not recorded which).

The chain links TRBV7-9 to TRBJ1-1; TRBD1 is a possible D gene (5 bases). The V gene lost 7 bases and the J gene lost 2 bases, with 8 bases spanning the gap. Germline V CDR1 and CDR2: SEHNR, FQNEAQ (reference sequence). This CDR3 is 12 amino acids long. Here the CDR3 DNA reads TGTGCCAGCATGCAGGGAAACACTGAAGCTTTCTTT. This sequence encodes CASMQGNTEAFF.

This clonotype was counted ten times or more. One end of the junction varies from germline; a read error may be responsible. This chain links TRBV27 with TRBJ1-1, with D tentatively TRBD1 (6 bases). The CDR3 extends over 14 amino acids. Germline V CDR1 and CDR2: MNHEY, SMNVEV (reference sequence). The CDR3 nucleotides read TGTGCCAGCAGTTTAAGCAGGGGACGGACTGAAGTTTTCTTT. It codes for CASSLSRGRTEVFF.

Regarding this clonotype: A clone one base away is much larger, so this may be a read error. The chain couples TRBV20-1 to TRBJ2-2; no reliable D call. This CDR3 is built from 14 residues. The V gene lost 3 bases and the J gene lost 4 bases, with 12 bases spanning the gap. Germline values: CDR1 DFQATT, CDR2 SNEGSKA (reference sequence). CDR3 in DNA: TGCAGTGCTAGTGATCCCGGGCCCACCGGGGAGCTGTTTTTT. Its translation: CSASDPGPTGELFF.

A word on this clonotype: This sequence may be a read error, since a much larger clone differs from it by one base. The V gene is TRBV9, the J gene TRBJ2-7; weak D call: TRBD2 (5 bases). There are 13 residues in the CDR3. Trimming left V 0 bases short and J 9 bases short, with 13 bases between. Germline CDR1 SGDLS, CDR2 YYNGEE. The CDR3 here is CASSVGEGYMQYF. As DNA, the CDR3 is TGTGCCAGCAGCGTAGGAGAGGGTTATATGCAGTACTTC.

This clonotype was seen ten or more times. The CDR3 protein is CAISENSGGASDTQYF. The CDR3 nucleotides read TGTGCCATCAGTGAGAATTCGGGGGGGGCATCAGATACGCAGTATTTT. The chain joins TRBV10-3 to TRBJ2-3, with 8 bases that match TRBD2. From germline, CDR1 is ENHRY and CDR2 SYGVKD. The CDR3 totals 16 residues. The V and J ends lost 2 bases and 4 bases, in that order; junction bases with no gene match: 8.

CDR3 coding DNA: TGTGCCAGTAGTCCCCGGGTTGTTACTGAAGCTTTCTTT. The encoded protein is CASSPRVVTEAFF. This chain links TRBV19 with TRBJ1-1; the D is unclear. The V end lost 5 bases, the J end lost 5 bases, and 12 bases lay between the germline ends. This CDR3 region has 13 residues. The germline V gene encodes CDR1 LNHDA and CDR2 SQIVND (reference sequence).

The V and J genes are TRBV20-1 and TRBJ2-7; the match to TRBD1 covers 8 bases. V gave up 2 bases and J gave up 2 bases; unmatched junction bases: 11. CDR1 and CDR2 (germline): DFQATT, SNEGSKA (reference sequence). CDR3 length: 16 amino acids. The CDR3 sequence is CSARHGQGRGTYEQYF. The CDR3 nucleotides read TGCAGTGCTAGACACGGACAGGGCAGAGGGACCTACGAGCAGTACTTC.

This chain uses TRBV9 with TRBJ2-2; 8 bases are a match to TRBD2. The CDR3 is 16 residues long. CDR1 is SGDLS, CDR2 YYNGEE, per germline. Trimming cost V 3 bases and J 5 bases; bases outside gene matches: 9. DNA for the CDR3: TGTGCCAGCAGCGCCCCCCGGGCTAGCGGGACCGGGGAGCTGTTTTTT. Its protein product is CASSAPRASGTGELFF.

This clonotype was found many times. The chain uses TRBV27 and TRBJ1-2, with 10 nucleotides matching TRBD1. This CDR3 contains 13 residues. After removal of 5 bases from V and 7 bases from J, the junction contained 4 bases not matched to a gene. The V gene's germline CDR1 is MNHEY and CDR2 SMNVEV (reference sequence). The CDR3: CASSRDRGIGYTF. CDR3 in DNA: TGTGCCAGCAGTCGGGACAGGGGTATTGGCTACACCTTC.

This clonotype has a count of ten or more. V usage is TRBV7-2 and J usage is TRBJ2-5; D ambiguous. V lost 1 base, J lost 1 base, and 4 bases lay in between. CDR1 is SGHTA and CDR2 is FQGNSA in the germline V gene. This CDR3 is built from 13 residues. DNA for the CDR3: TGTGCCAGCAGCTTAGGTGTCCAAGAGACCCAGTACTTC. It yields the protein CASSLGVQETQYF.

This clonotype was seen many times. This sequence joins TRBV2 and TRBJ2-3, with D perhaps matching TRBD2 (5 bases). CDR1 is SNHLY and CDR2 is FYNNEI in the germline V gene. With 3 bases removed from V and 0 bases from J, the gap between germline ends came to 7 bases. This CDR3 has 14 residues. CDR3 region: CASSEEESTDTQYF. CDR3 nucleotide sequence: TGTGCCAGCAGTGAGGAGGAGAGCACAGATACGCAGTATTTT.

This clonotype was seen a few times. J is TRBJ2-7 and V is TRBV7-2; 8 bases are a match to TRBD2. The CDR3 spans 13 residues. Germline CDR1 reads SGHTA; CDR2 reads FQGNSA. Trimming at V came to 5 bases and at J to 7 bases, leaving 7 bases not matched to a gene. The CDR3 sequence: CASSPPGGREQYF. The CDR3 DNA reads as TGTGCCAGCAGCCCCCCGGGGGGGAGGGAGCAGTACTTC.

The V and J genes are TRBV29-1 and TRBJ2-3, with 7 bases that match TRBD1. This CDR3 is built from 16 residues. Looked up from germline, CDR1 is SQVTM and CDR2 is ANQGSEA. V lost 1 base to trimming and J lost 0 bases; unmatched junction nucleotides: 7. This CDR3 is CSVEGWLGQSTDTQYF. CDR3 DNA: TGCAGCGTTGAAGGTTGGTTGGGACAGAGCACAGATACGCAGTATTTT.

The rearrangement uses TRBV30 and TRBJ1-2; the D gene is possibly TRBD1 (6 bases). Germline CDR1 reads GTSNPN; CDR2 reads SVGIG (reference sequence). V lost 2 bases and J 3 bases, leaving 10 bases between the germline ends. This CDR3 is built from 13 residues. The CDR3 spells CAWSQQGDYGYTF. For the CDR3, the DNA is TGTGCCTGGAGTCAACAGGGTGACTATGGCTACACCTTC.

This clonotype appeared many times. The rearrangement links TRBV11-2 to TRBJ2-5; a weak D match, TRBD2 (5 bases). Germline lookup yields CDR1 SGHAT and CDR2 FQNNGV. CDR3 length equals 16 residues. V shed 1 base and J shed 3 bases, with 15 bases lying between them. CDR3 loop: CASSLGARSGKETQYF. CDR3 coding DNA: TGTGCCAGCAGCTTAGGAGCCAGGTCGGGGAAAGAGACCCAGTACTTC.

The CDR3 sequence is CASSLGGISTDTQYF. The CDR3 DNA is TGTGCCAGCAGCTTGGGGGGGATCAGCACAGATACGCAGTATTTT. The rearrangement joins TRBV7-2 to TRBJ2-3; 7 bases fit TRBD2. This CDR3 contains 15 residues. V lost 3 bases and J lost 0; bases outside the gene matches: 3. The germline V gene encodes CDR1 SGHTA and CDR2 FQGNSA.

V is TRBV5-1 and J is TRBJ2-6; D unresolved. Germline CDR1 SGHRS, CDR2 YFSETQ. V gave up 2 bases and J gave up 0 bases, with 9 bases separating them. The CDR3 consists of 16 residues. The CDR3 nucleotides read TGCGCCAGCAGCTTCAAGCCACTCTCTGGGGCCAACGTCCTGACTTTC. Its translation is CASSFKPLSGANVLTF. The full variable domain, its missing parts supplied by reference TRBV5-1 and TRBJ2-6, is KAGVTQTPRYLIKTRGQQVTLSCSPISGHRSVSWYQQTPGQGLQFLFEYFSETQRNKGNFPGRFSGRQFSNSRSEMNVSTLELGDSALYLCASSFKPLSGANVLTFGAGSRLTVL.

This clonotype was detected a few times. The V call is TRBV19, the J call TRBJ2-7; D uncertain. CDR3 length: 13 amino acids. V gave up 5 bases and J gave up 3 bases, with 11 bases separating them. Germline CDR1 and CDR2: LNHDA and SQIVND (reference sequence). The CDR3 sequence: CASSRDIIYEQYF. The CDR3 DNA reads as TGTGCCAGTAGTCGTGACATAATCTACGAGCAGTACTTC. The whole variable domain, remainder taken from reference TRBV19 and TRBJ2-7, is DGGITQSPKYLFRKEGQNVTLSCEQNLNHDAMYWYRQDPGQGLRLIYYSQIVNDFQKGDIAEGYSVSREKKESFPLTVTSAQKNPTAFYLCASSRDIIYEQYFGPGTRLTVT.

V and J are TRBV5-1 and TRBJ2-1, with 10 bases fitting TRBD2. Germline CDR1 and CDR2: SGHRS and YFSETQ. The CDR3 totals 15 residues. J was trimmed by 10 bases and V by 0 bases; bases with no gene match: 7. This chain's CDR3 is CASSLDLAGDGEQFF. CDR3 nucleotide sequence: TGCGCCAGCAGCTTGGATCTAGCGGGGGATGGGGAGCAGTTCTTC. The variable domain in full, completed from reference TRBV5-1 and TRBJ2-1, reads KAGVTQTPRYLIKTRGQQVTLSCSPISGHRSVSWYQQTPGQGLQFLFEYFSETQRNKGNFPGRFSGRQFSNSRSEMNVSTLELGDSALYLCASSLDLAGDGEQFFGPGTRLTVL.

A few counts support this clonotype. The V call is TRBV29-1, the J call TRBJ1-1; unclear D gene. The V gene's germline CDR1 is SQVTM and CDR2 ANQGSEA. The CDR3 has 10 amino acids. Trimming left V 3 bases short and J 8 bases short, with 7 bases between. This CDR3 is CSVERREAFF. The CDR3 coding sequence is TGCAGCGTTGAGCGCAGGGAAGCTTTCTTT.

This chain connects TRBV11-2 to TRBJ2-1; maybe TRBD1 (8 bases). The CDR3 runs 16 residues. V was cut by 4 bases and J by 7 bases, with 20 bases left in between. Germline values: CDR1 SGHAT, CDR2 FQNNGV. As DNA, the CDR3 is TGTGCCAGCAGCTCCGGGGGGACAGGAGCGGAGAATGAGCAGTTCTTC. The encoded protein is CASSSGGTGAENEQFF.

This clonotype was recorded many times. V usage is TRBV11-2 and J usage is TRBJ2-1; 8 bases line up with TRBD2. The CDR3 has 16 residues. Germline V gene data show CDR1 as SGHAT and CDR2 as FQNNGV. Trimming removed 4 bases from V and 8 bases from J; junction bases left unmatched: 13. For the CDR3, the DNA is TGTGCCAGCAGCTCTTCCGGGACTAGGATCGGGGATGAGCAGTTCTTC. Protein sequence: CASSSSGTRIGDEQFF.

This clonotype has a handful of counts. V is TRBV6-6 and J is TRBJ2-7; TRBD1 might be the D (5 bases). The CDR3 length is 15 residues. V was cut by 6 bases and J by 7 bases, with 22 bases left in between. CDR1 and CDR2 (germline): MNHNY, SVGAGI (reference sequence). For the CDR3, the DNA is TGTGCCAGCAGCCCAGACAGTTTCCGCCCAGATGAGCAGTACTTC. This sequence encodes CASSPDSFRPDEQYF.